This T cell receptor (beta chain) was recorded in a study of T-cell reconstitution after alpha-beta-depleted transplantation in children. This clonotype showed up many times. Its specificity is not known. Trimming removed 3 bases at V and 3 bases at J, with 11 bases between. The CDR3 spans 14 residues. Germline values: CDR1 SGHVS, CDR2 FQNEAQ. General study findings and limits: T-cell numbers and diversity, one year after transplant, stemmed largely from T cells that were newly produced. In patients about two months after transplant, alpha-beta T cells reportedly arose from several hundred expanded graft clones. After transplant, high TCRbeta diversity at day 60 in some patients arose from surviving recipient T cells and thymic progenitors.

Unique molecular identifiers were used to barcode this TCRbeta library. MiXCR, run by TCRdb on the PCR reads, gives a single entry per CDR3 protein. The data contain roughly 250,000 distinct CDR3 sequences, around 7.5% of them singletons. J is TRBJ2-5 and V is TRBV7-8; D may be TRBD1 or TRBD2 (5 bases each). The sequence came from a male patient between 10 and 17 years old who had a stem cell transplant for acute lymphoblastic leukemia, so the T cells may come from the graft donor. The sequencing here drew on PBMCs, mostly from graft donor cells, taken 180 days after TCRalphabeta/CD19-depleted stem cell transplant. The CDR3 region has the DNA TGTGCCAGCAGCTTCCGGGACCCCAAAGAGACCCAGTACTTC. Protein: CASSFRDPKETQYF.